The clone carrying this T cell receptor beta chain has only one observation. Its antigen remains unknown. This sample was included in a study of shared clonotypes between healthy human individuals. Study-level information: Donors had three CD4 naive, three CD4 memory, two CD8 naive and one CD8 memory plate apiece.

Sorted-subset replicate PCR reactions were performed with approximately 180 ng DNA, corresponding to about 30,000 T cell genomes. TCRdb's table, derived via immunoSEQ multiplex PCR, lists solely in-frame clones and lacks some. The sample records millions of clones, about 95% being singletons. The CDR3 length is 14 residues. Per the germline V gene, CDR1 is GTSNPN and CDR2 is SVGIG (reference sequence). The V gene lost 3 bases and the J gene lost 4 bases, with 15 bases spanning the gap. CD45RO-negative, CCR7-positively selected cells formed the naive CD8 fraction, excluding terminally differentiated effector memory CD45RA+ cells. Only Caucasian adults living in Nashville, Tennessee served as donors. Study outcomes and limitations: Unshared clonotypes carried lower generation probabilities than those common to all four donors.

The chain carries TRBV30 and TRBJ1-2; weak D call: TRBD1 (6 bases). The source material was naive CD8+ T cells sorted from blood. The receptor's source is a man younger than 35 in good health. CDR3 region: CAWSGYGTFYGYTF. CDR3 coding DNA: TGTGCCTGGAGCGGCTACGGGACATTCTATGGCTACACCTTC.